Here is one TCR beta chain with its context. What it recognizes is unknown. The record originates from a study of cytomegalovirus exposure and HLA in healthy donors. Study information: Across around 400 genotyped donors, 65% to 90% landed in the Caucasian-associated ancestry cluster.

PCR involved 60 Vbeta and 13 Jbeta primers. In the original analysis: Unique TCR beta chains numbered around 75 million in a later analysis, with about 9.9 million shared. Profiling relied on immunoSEQ multiplex PCR, and the TCRdb table lists in-frame clones only, not all of them. For V, J and clone size, that table is used; D and trimming come from the DNA. The sample includes under 200,000 clones, 84% of them seen just once. Whole-study findings and limits: A few chains linked to CMV were shown in vitro to be specific for CMV antigens.

Trimming shortened V by 6 bases and J by 7 bases, and 13 bases separated the two germline ends. The CDR3 length is 13 residues. Germline V gene sequence: CDR1 MDHEN, CDR2 SYDVKM. Donors were nominally healthy when sampled, though unrecorded immune exposures were likely. Sample: PBMCs. The receptor was isolated from a woman aged 45 to 65 in good health and CMV-seropositive. The chain links TRBV28 to TRBJ2-1; tentative D call: TRBD2 (5 bases). CDR3 protein: CASRGLGGNEQFF. CDR3 coding DNA: TGTGCCAGCAGGGGCCTAGGAGGAAATGAGCAGTTCTTC.